The T cell receptor beta chain under discussion was sequenced for a study of glioma-infiltrating T cells after dendritic cell vaccination. V shed 6 bases and J 3 bases; nucleotides not matched to a gene: 2. The germline CDR1 and CDR2 sequences are SQVTM and ANQGSEA. The CDR3 contains 13 residues. Amplification used 60 V beta primers and 13 J beta primers. Here immunoSEQ multiplex PCR was the method, and the copy in TCRdb shows in-frame clones only, minus some. The sample gives approximately 50,000 clones, 70% to 90% of which show up once; less than 6.5% is in the top ten. Time point: after dendritic cell vaccination, including at tumor progression/relapse.

The chain has TRBV29-1 and TRBJ2-1, with TRBD2 matching over 10 bases. The sample here was blood, taken after dendritic cell vaccination. The clonotype originates from a human donor with glioblastoma. CDR3 in amino acids: CSVVAGGYNEQFF. CDR3 nucleotides: TGCAGCGTCGTAGCGGGAGGCTACAATGAGCAGTTCTTC.